A selection of T cell receptor beta chains follows, all from one sample in a study of response to subunit inactivated influenza vaccine. TCRdb re-called the RT-PCR reads with MiXCR, one entry per CDR3 protein. There are approximately 700,000 distinct CDR3 sequences in the sample; about 15% occur only once, and 6.5% to 8.5% lies in the top ten. The material was PBMCs from blood, obtained less than 15 days before vaccination. The receptors derive from a man aged 50 to 60 who received an inactivated influenza vaccine. Each CDR3 is given with its conserved first and last residue. A D gene is named only where the DNA matches it firmly. Part of the rows lack a size; the others show once, few, many or a class for expanded clones.

j_call d_call clone_size v_call cdr3_aa cdr3_nt
TRBJ1-2 TRBD1 - TRBV7-9 CASSEVMTGGVYGYTF TGTGCCAGCAGCGAAGTTATGACAGGGGGCGTCTATGGCTACACCTTC
TRBJ1-1 - - TRBV7-2 CASSPWANTEAFF TGTGCCAGCAGCCCCTGGGCGAACACTGAAGCTTTCTTT
TRBJ2-5 - - TRBV19 CASSQTAQETQYF TGTGCCAGTAGTCAAACAGCTCAAGAGACCCAGTACTTC
TRBJ2-7 - many TRBV2 CASGRRVGEQYF TGTGCCAGCGGGCGCAGGGTTGGTGAGCAGTACTTC
TRBJ2-3 TRBD2 - TRBV6-2/TRBV6-3 CASISGLAGTDTQYF TGTGCCAGCATCTCCGGACTAGCTGGCACAGATACGCAGTATTTT
TRBJ2-3 TRBD1 - TRBV4-3 CASSQEGGRADTQYF TGCGCCAGCAGCCAAGAAGGGGGCCGGGCAGATACGCAGTATTTT
TRBJ2-2 - many TRBV27 CASSLRRTGELFF TGTGCCAGCAGTTTAAGGCGGACCGGGGAGCTGTTTTTT
TRBJ2-1 - - TRBV29-1 CSAETSSYNEQFF TGCAGTGCCGAGACTAGCTCCTACAATGAGCAGTTCTTC
TRBJ2-7 - few TRBV4-3 CASSQDLQSKTYEQYF TGCGCCAGCAGCCAAGATCTACAGTCTAAGACCTACGAGCAGTACTTC
TRBJ1-5 - few TRBV15 CATSRDLLGSQPQHF TGTGCCACCAGCAGAGATTTGCTGGGATCTCAGCCCCAGCATTTT
TRBJ2-6 TRBD1 - TRBV19 CASSMNRGSGANVLTF TGTGCCAGTAGTATGAACAGGGGGTCTGGGGCCAACGTCCTGACTTTC
TRBJ2-1 - - TRBV7-2 CASSPQGVFYEQFF TGTGCCAGCAGCCCTCAGGGTGTCTTCTATGAGCAGTTCTTC
TRBJ2-3 - few TRBV20-1 CSASRGAVDTQYF TGCAGTGCTAGTCGGGGGGCTGTAGATACGCAGTATTTT
TRBJ2-1 - - TRBV11-1 CASSLVKNEQFF TGTGCCAGCAGCTTAGTTAAAAATGAGCAGTTCTTC
TRBJ2-1 - many TRBV6-2/TRBV6-3 CASSYSISRNNEQFF TGTGCCAGCAGTTACTCTATCAGTAGAAACAATGAGCAGTTCTTC
TRBJ2-3 - few TRBV7-6 CASSRSGDTQYF TGTGCCAGCAGCCGTTCTGGAGATACGCAGTATTTT
TRBJ2-5 TRBD2 - TRBV5-1 CASSLYSTGGETQYF TGCGCCAGCAGCTTGTATAGCACCGGGGGGGAGACCCAGTACTTC
TRBJ2-1 TRBD1 - TRBV20-1 CSADRGVVNEQFF TGCAGCGCTGACAGGGGTGTTGTGAATGAGCAGTTCTTC
TRBJ1-6 - few TRBV7-9 CASSRGQNSPLHF TGTGCCAGCAGCCGAGGACAGAATTCACCCCTCCACTTT
TRBJ2-3 TRBD1 few TRBV5-1 CASSWTGPDTQYF TGCGCCAGCAGCTGGACAGGGCCAGATACGCAGTATTTT
TRBJ2-7 - few TRBV5-1 CASSFLVNYEQYF TGCGCCAGCAGCTTTCTAGTCAACTACGAGCAGTACTTC
TRBJ1-6 - - TRBV9 CASSGGAYNSPLHF TGTGCCAGCAGCGGGGGTGCGTATAATTCACCCCTCCACTTT
TRBJ2-2 - - TRBV9 CASSGATNTGELFF TGTGCCAGCAGCGGGGCCACGAACACCGGGGAGCTGTTTTTT
TRBJ2-1 TRBD1 few TRBV28 CASSPHRGNYNEQFF TGTGCCAGCAGTCCTCACAGGGGAAATTACAATGAGCAGTTCTTC
TRBJ2-7 - - TRBV4-3 CASSQQWGISTYEQYF TGCGCCAGCAGCCAACAATGGGGAATTTCGACCTACGAGCAGTACTTC
TRBJ2-1 - - TRBV5-1 CASSLADGPKDEQFF TGCGCCAGCAGCTTGGCCGATGGACCGAAGGATGAGCAGTTCTTC
TRBJ1-6 TRBD1 few TRBV4-3 CASSQYWTGVNSPLHF TGCGCCAGCAGCCAATACTGGACAGGCGTTAATTCACCCCTCCACTTT
TRBJ1-1 - - TRBV28 CASSSARSGLNTEAFF TGTGCCAGCAGTTCAGCGCGCTCCGGTTTGAACACTGAAGCTTTCTTT
TRBJ1-2 TRBD1 few TRBV29-1 CSVALTFGRGQAGYGYTF TGCAGCGTCGCCTTGACATTTGGCAGGGGGCAAGCTGGCTATGGCTACACCTTC
TRBJ2-7 - many TRBV4-3 CASSQDRGRGTYEQYF TGCGCCAGCAGCCAAGATCGGGGACGGGGGACCTACGAGCAGTACTTC
TRBJ2-7 - - TRBV28 CATTSGSSYEQYF TGTGCCACCACCTCAGGGAGCTCCTACGAGCAGTACTTC
TRBJ2-1 - - TRBV28 CASSEQQGGRNEQFF TGTGCCAGCAGTGAACAACAGGGAGGGCGAAATGAGCAGTTCTTC
TRBJ2-5 - few TRBV7-2 CASSLDPGSVRF TGTGCCAGCAGCTTAGATCCGGGGTCAGTAAGGTTC
TRBJ2-1 - few TRBV27 CASSFVGVPSYNEQFF TGTGCCAGCAGTTTCGTAGGGGTGCCCTCCTACAATGAGCAGTTCTTC
TRBJ1-3 - many TRBV29-1 CSVDVHPGSGNTIYF TGCAGCGTTGACGTGCACCCCGGCTCTGGAAACACCATATATTTT
TRBJ2-5 - few TRBV7-9 CASSAGTGKETQYF TGTGCCAGCAGCGCGGGGACGGGAAAAGAGACCCAGTACTTC